This TCR beta chain was identified during a study of cytomegalovirus exposure and HLA in healthy donors. Study-level results: Later on, analysis showed that most CMV-associated TCR beta chains appeared to be HLA-restricted. Presence/absence analyses rested on an assumption that sequencing depth was roughly uniform across donors. Earlier findings revealed that most TCR beta V segments proved productive either about 90% or about 30% of the time.

Germline assignment: CDR1 SEHNR and CDR2 FQNEAQ (reference sequence). V lost 5 bases, J lost 0 bases, and 17 bases lay in between. The length of the CDR3 is 18 residues. PCR amplification relied on 60 Vbeta primers (plus 13 Jbeta primers). Clones were read by immunoSEQ multiplex PCR, and TCRdb kept only the in-frame ones, dropping some. Recorded for this sample: approximately 47,000 clones. Worth noting for this clone: Its matching antigen is unknown.

Sequencing was carried out using PBMCs. The chain combines TRBV7-9 with TRBJ2-6; perhaps TRBD1 as D (5 bases). This TCR was recovered from a male donor in good health and CMV-seronegative. For the CDR3, the DNA is TGTGCCAGCAGCAAGCTGGGTACAGGACACTCTGGGGCCAACGTCCTGACTTTC. Translating it yields CASSKLGTGHSGANVLTF.